The 2 T cell receptor beta chains listed next were all sequenced from one sample in a study of blood T cell repertoires in COVID-19. The data were produced by immunoSEQ multiplex PCR, yet TCRdb's version contains in-frame clones alone and is incomplete. The sample gives fewer than 150,000 clones, roughly 89% of which show up once; roughly 4% is in the top ten. The specimen was peripheral blood. These receptors were collected from a woman aged 40 to 49 with acute or convalescent COVID-19.

The CDR3 here is CASTTGQGTEAFF. CDR3 DNA sequence: TGTGCCAGCACTACCGGGCAGGGGACTGAAGCTTTCTTT. The rearrangement joins TRBV7-8 to TRBJ1-1; TRBD1 is a possible D gene (6 bases). With 7 bases removed from V and 5 bases from J, the gap between germline ends came to 14 bases. This CDR3 is built from 13 residues. Germline V lookup: CDR1 SGHVS, CDR2 FQNEAQ.

The gene calls are TRBV4-3 and TRBJ2-7; 10 bases are a match to TRBD2. CDR1 and CDR2 (germline): LGHNA, YSLEER. The length of the CDR3 is 16 residues. V shed 0 bases, J shed 6 bases, and the junction held 8 bases outside the gene matches. As DNA, the CDR3 is TGCGCCAGCAGCCAAGATTTTCCTAGCGGGGGTCTCGAGCAGTACTTC. Translated: CASSQDFPSGGLEQYF.